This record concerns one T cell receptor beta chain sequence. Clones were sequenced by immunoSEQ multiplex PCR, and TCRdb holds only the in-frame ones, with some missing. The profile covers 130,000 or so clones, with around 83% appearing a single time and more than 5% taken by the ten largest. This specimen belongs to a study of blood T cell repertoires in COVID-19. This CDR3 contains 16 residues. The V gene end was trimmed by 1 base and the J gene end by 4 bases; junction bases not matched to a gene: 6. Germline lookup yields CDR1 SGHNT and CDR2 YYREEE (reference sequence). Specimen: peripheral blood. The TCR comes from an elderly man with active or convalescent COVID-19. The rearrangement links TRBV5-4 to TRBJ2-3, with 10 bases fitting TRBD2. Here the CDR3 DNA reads TGTGCCAGCAGCTTGACTAGCGGGGTAGTTTCAGATACGCAGTATTTT. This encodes CASSLTSGVVSDTQYF.